This TCR beta chain is drawn from a study of T cells in Graves' hyperthyroidism and ophthalmopathy. Clinical Activity Scores of at least 3, NOSPECS grades of at least 4 and durations under 3 months characterized ophthalmopathy patients. Uncontrolled infections, other autoimmune diseases, pregnancy or lactation led to exclusion of patients. Amplification of TCR beta CDR3 regions was performed using RNA transcripts as template. The HTBI primer set drove a first-round RT-PCR of the TCR CDR3. TCRdb analysed the multiplex PCR reads with MiXCR anew, one entry per CDR3 protein. The sample shows hundreds of thousands of distinct CDR3 sequences, approximately 15% of them seen only once. Germline values: CDR1 MNHEY, CDR2 SVGEGT. This CDR3 region has 13 residues. A remark on this clonotype: A single base separates this from a much larger clone, so it may be a read error.

The clonotype originates from a man aged 18 to 30 with Graves' ophthalmopathy. Sequencing used blood. The chain uses TRBV6-2 or TRBV6-3 and TRBJ1-5; TRBD1 might be the D (5 bases). The CDR3, as DNA: TGTACCAGCAATGACTTGGGACTTCGGCCCCAGCATTTT. Its protein product is CTSNDLGLRPQHF.